The 32 T cell receptor beta chains reported below all come from one sample, sequenced in a study of T cell changes during pregnancy in multiple sclerosis. Assay used: immunoSEQ multiplex PCR; TCRdb lists only in-frame clones, some missing. Of roughly 100,000 clones listed, roughly nine tenths are singletons. Sequenced here: peripheral blood, sampled after pregnancy. The receptor source for this set is a female donor with multiple sclerosis, enrolled in a pregnancy study.

This chain links TRBV29-1 with TRBJ2-5; D is unclear. The CDR3 covers 13 residues. Trimming removed 3 bases at V and 3 bases at J, with 11 bases between. Germline assignment: CDR1 SQVTM and CDR2 ANQGSEA. CDR3 bases: TGCAGCGTTGATGGCGGCGGCGAAGAGACCCAGTACTTC. Protein sequence: CSVDGGGEETQYF. Filled out from reference TRBV29-1 and TRBJ2-5, the complete variable domain reads SAVISQKPSRDICQRGTSLTIQCQVDSQVTMMFWYRQQPGQSLTLIATANQGSEATYESGFVIDKFPISRPNLTFSTLTVSNMSPEDSSIYLCSVDGGGEETQYFGPGTRLLVL.

The rearrangement joins TRBV5-8 to TRBJ2-1; 9 nucleotides match TRBD1. Germline CDR1 SGHTS, CDR2 YDEGEE. This CDR3 spans 17 amino acids. The ends lost 3 bases at V and 3 bases at J; junction bases unmatched: 10. The CDR3 DNA reads TGTGCCAGCAGCTGGGGGGACAGGGCAAGATTCTACAATGAGCAGTTCTTC. Protein sequence: CASSWGDRARFYNEQFF.

This chain uses TRBV10-3 with TRBJ2-7, with 8 bases fitting TRBD2. V shed 6 bases, J shed 1 base, and the junction held 11 bases outside the gene matches. Germline V gives CDR1 ENHRY, CDR2 SYGVKD. The CDR3 is 16 amino acids. The CDR3, as DNA: TGTGCCATCAGGTCGCCGGGGGGGGGCAATTCCTACGAGCAGTACTTC. This gives the protein CAIRSPGGGNSYEQYF.

The CDR3 nucleotides read TGTGCCAGCAATACCCCCTCAGGGTGCGGAAGCAATCAGCCCCAGCATTTT. This translates into CASNTPSGCGSNQPQHF. The V call is TRBV6-7, the J call TRBJ1-5; maybe TRBD1 (5 bases). TRBV6-7 is classed as an ORF, of uncertain function. This CDR3 has 17 residues. Trimming stripped 7 bases from V and 1 base from J, with 20 bases between.

The chain has TRBV7-9 and TRBJ2-1, with 9 bases identical to TRBD1. The CDR3 totals 16 residues. With V trimmed by 5 bases and J by 2 bases, 7 bases remained unmatched. Germline assignment: CDR1 SEHNR and CDR2 FQNEAQ (reference sequence). As DNA, the CDR3 is TGTGCCAGCAGCCCTCCCGGGACAGGGACCTACAATGAGCAGTTCTTC. Translated: CASSPPGTGTYNEQFF.

The rearrangement links TRBV19 to TRBJ2-1; D not certain. CDR1 and CDR2 from the germline V gene are LNHDA and SQIVND (reference sequence). V lost 4 bases, J lost 9 bases, and 13 bases lay in between. The CDR3 has 13 amino acids. CDR3 loop: CASSTYHGGEQFF. The CDR3 DNA is TGTGCCAGTAGTACCTATCACGGCGGTGAGCAGTTCTTC. Drawing the rest from reference TRBV19 and TRBJ2-1, the complete variable domain is DGGITQSPKYLFRKEGQNVTLSCEQNLNHDAMYWYRQDPGQGLRLIYYSQIVNDFQKGDIAEGYSVSREKKESFPLTVTSAQKNPTAFYLCASSTYHGGEQFFGPGTRLTVL.

The chain couples TRBV18 to TRBJ2-7; 11 bases line up with TRBD1. In germline, CDR1 is KGHSH, CDR2 LQKENI. With 1 base clipped from V and 7 bases from J, the junction kept 9 bases outside the gene matches. The CDR3 loop spans 16 amino acids. CDR3 bases: TGTGCCAGCTCACCACTTTTTGGACAGGGGGCTTATGAGCAGTACTTC. Translated: CASSPLFGQGAYEQYF.

This sequence joins TRBV6-5 and TRBJ1-5; D gene ambiguous. The CDR3 contains 14 residues. The V end was cut by 2 bases, the J end by 5 bases, with 10 bases between. Germline CDR1 reads MNHEY; CDR2 reads SVGAGI. CDR3 nucleotide sequence: TGTGCCAGCAGTTACGACGGGGAAGATCAGCCCCAGCATTTT. Amino acid sequence: CASSYDGEDQPQHF.

The chain couples TRBV9 to TRBJ2-1; 8 bases are shared with TRBD2. Germline loops: CDR1 SGDLS, CDR2 YYNGEE. V shed 4 bases, J shed 5 bases, and the junction held 5 bases outside the gene matches. This CDR3 is built from 14 residues. CDR3 sequence reads: CASSNGGADNEQFF. The CDR3 DNA follows: TGTGCCAGCAGCAACGGGGGGGCCGACAATGAGCAGTTCTTC.

The J gene is TRBJ2-2, the V gene TRBV19; perhaps TRBD1 as D (5 bases). The CDR3 loop spans 14 amino acids. The V gene lost 5 bases and the J gene lost 3 bases, with 10 bases spanning the gap. Germline V gene lookup returns CDR1 LNHDA and CDR2 SQIVND (reference sequence). CDR3 bases: TGTGCCAGTAGTCTCACCAGGGACACCGGGGAGCTGTTTTTT. Its translation is CASSLTRDTGELFF.

The chain employs TRBV25-1 and TRBJ1-4, with D perhaps matching TRBD1 (6 bases). This CDR3 comprises 15 residues. V was shortened by 2 bases and J by 13 bases, with 20 bases between the two germline ends. Germline lookup yields CDR1 MGHDK and CDR2 SYGVNS. CDR3 in amino acids: CASSEAAAGQGILFF. DNA for the CDR3: TGTGCCAGCAGTGAAGCAGCGGCAGGCCAGGGGATACTGTTTTTT.

This CDR3 reads CASSPIGQGADNEQFF. In DNA form, the CDR3 reads TGTGCCAGCAGTCCAATAGGGCAGGGGGCGGACAATGAGCAGTTCTTC. This chain connects TRBV7-3 to TRBJ2-1; 8 bases line up with TRBD1. Germline loops: CDR1 SGHTA, CDR2 FQGTGA. V dropped 6 bases and J dropped 5; count of bases not matched to a gene: 12. There are 16 residues in the CDR3. The complete variable domain, with remaining parts taken from reference TRBV7-3 and TRBJ2-1, reads GAGVSQTPSNKVTEKGKYVELRCDPISGHTALYWYRQSLGQGPEFLIYFQGTGAADDSGLPNDRFFAVRPEGSVSTLKIQRTERGDSAVYLCASSPIGQGADNEQFFGPGTRLTVL.

The chain uses TRBV5-1 and TRBJ1-3; D remains ambiguous. CDR3 size: 15 residues. V lost 0 bases and J lost 0, with 7 bases in between. In germline, CDR1 is SGHRS, CDR2 YFSETQ. This CDR3 reads CASSLEAGSGNTIYF. CDR3 nucleotide sequence: TGCGCCAGCAGCTTGGAGGCAGGCTCTGGAAACACCATATATTTT.

This chain uses TRBV7-3 with TRBJ2-5; D is perhaps TRBD2 (6 bases). CDR3 length: 15 residues. The ends were cut back, 1 base at V and 4 bases at J, with 13 bases in the middle. Germline V gene sequence: CDR1 SGHTA, CDR2 FQGTGA. CDR3 sequence reads: CASSLSSEGGETQYF. In nucleotides, the CDR3 is TGTGCCAGCAGCTTAAGTTCGGAGGGCGGAGAGACCCAGTACTTC.

The CDR3 DNA follows: TGTGCCAGCAGTGAAAGGGCAGGACTAGCCAAAAACATTCAGTACTTC. As protein: CASSERAGLAKNIQYF. V usage is TRBV2 and J usage is TRBJ2-4, with D perhaps matching TRBD2 (5 bases). Germline V lookup: CDR1 SNHLY, CDR2 FYNNEI. The CDR3 loop spans 16 amino acids. Trimming removed 2 bases at V and 0 bases at J, with 11 bases between.

The chain links TRBV6-5 to TRBJ1-1, with TRBD1 matching over 8 bases. The V gene's germline CDR1 is MNHEY and CDR2 SVGAGI. The CDR3 has 12 residues. The V segment lost 4 bases and the J segment 9 bases; nucleotides outside the gene matches: 4. The CDR3 DNA sequence: TGTGCCAGCAGTTTGACAGGGGTTAAAGCTTTCTTT. It encodes CASSLTGVKAFF.

The V call is TRBV19, the J call TRBJ1-2; tentatively, D is TRBD1 (6 bases). Germline loops: CDR1 LNHDA, CDR2 SQIVND (reference sequence). V was clipped by 8 bases and J by 3 bases, with 13 bases between them. CDR3 length equals 13 residues. The CDR3, as DNA: TGTGCCAGTGGGACATTAGTGGACTATGGCTACACCTTC. This gives the protein CASGTLVDYGYTF.

This sequence joins TRBV6-5 and TRBJ2-1, with 8 bases aligning to TRBD1. Germline CDR1 MNHEY, CDR2 SVGAGI. V was pared by 4 bases and J by 7 bases, with 12 bases of the junction left unmatched. The CDR3 totals 16 residues. CDR3 sequence: CASSSQGALPVNEQFF. The CDR3 region has the DNA TGTGCCAGCAGTTCGCAGGGGGCCCTCCCCGTGAATGAGCAGTTCTTC.

The chain carries TRBV25-1 and TRBJ2-7, with TRBD2 matching 9 bases. V was pared by 8 bases and J by 4 bases, with 3 bases of the junction left unmatched. Germline lookup yields CDR1 MGHDK and CDR2 SYGVNS. The CDR3 is 12 residues long. CDR3 amino acids: CASRGGAYEQYF. CDR3 DNA: TGTGCCAGCCGCGGGGGGGCGTACGAGCAGTACTTC.

The rearrangement joins TRBV7-9 to TRBJ2-2; D may be TRBD2 (7 bases). Germline CDR1 reads SEHNR; CDR2 reads FQNEAQ (reference sequence). This CDR3 spans 14 amino acids. V was trimmed by 5 bases and J by 4 bases, leaving 11 bases between them. The CDR3 spells CASSRGASTGELFF. The CDR3 DNA follows: TGTGCCAGCAGCCGGGGGGCTAGCACCGGGGAGCTGTTTTTT.

This chain connects TRBV5-6 to TRBJ2-2; possible D gene TRBD1, 7 bases. The germline V and J ends were trimmed by 3 bases and 3 bases, with 15 bases remaining between them. The V gene's germline CDR1 is SGHDT and CDR2 YYEEEE. The CDR3 loop spans 16 amino acids. The CDR3 DNA reads TGTGCCAGCAGCTCCTTCAGGGGGGAGTACACCGGGGAGCTGTTTTTT. Protein product: CASSSFRGEYTGELFF.

V and J are TRBV5-8 and TRBJ2-3, with TRBD1 as a possible D gene (6 bases). CDR3 length: 16 amino acids. Trimming stripped 5 bases from V and 10 bases from J, with 26 bases between. Germline V gene sequence: CDR1 SGHTS, CDR2 YDEGEE. CDR3 residues: CASSRQPRDISPPQYF. As DNA, the CDR3 is TGTGCCAGCAGTCGTCAACCCCGGGACATATCTCCCCCGCAGTATTTT.

V gene TRBV14 combines with J gene TRBJ1-2; 7 bases fit TRBD1. CDR1 is SGHDN and CDR2 is FVKESK in the germline V gene. Unmatched junction bases numbered 4, after V lost 6 bases and J lost 0 bases. The CDR3 is 14 residues long. CDR3: CASSGTATNYGYTF. The CDR3 coding sequence is TGTGCCAGCAGTGGGACAGCCACTAACTATGGCTACACCTTC.

V is TRBV6-1 and J is TRBJ2-7, with D uncertain. The CDR3 extends over 12 amino acids. Germline CDR1 is MNHNS and CDR2 is SASEGT. Trimming removed 5 bases from V and 4 bases from J, with 9 bases in between. The chain's CDR3 is CASSPSSYEQYF. CDR3 sequence (DNA): TGTGCCAGCAGTCCCAGTTCGTACGAGCAGTACTTC.

This clone occurred a few times. The rearrangement links TRBV7-3 to TRBJ1-2, with TRBD1 as a possible D gene (5 bases). This CDR3 is built from 12 residues. Germline CDR1 SGHTA, CDR2 FQGTGA. V was shortened by 6 bases and J by 6 bases, with 11 bases between the two germline ends. This CDR3 reads CASRQGSHGYTF. DNA of the CDR3: TGTGCCAGCAGGCAGGGATCCCATGGCTACACCTTC.

The V and J genes are TRBV7-9 and TRBJ1-1; TRBD1 matches 8 bases. Germline V lookup: CDR1 SEHNR, CDR2 FQNEAQ (reference sequence). The CDR3 runs 16 residues. The V and J ends lost 2 bases and 0 bases, in that order; junction bases with no gene match: 5. CDR3 sequence (DNA): TGTGCCAGCAGCTTAACAGGGGGGATAATGAACACTGAAGCTTTCTTT. It codes for CASSLTGGIMNTEAFF. The variable domain in full, completed from reference TRBV7-9 and TRBJ1-1, reads DTGVSQNPRHKITKRGQNVTFRCDPISEHNRLYWYRQTLGQGPEFLTYFQNEAQLEKSRLLSDRFSAERPKGSFSTLEIQRTEQGDSAMYLCASSLTGGIMNTEAFFGQGTRLTVV.

This chain connects TRBV6-1 to TRBJ1-4, with D perhaps matching TRBD1 (6 bases). The germline V gene has CDR1 MNHNS and CDR2 SASEGT. CDR3 length equals 15 residues. Trimming shortened V by 7 bases and J by 5 bases, and 17 bases separated the two germline ends. CDR3 DNA: TGTGCCAGCACCCGGGGGGCAGGGACGAATGAAAAACTGTTTTTT. Translating gives CASTRGAGTNEKLFF.

This sequence joins TRBV2 and TRBJ1-5; 7 positions match TRBD1. CDR3 length equals 14 residues. Germline CDR1 is SNHLY and CDR2 is FYNNEI. V dropped 6 bases and J dropped 7; count of bases not matched to a gene: 9. CDR3 sequence (DNA): TGTGCCAGCAGCGCGACAGGGCGGATGCAGCCCCAGCATTTT. It yields the protein CASSATGRMQPQHF. Supplemented by reference TRBV2 and TRBJ1-5, the full variable domain reads EPEVTQTPSHQVTQMGQEVILRCVPISNHLYFYWYRQILGQKVEFLVSFYNNEISEKSEIFDDQFSVERPDGSNFTLKIRSTKLEDSAMYFCASSATGRMQPQHFGDGTRLSIL.

The genes are TRBV5-1 and TRBJ1-5; 9 bases match TRBD1. Germline V CDR1 and CDR2: SGHRS, YFSETQ. The trim removed 4 bases at V and 6 bases at J, leaving 5 bases unmatched. This CDR3 is 14 amino acids long. The chain's CDR3 is CASSEQGATQPQHF. In DNA form, the CDR3 reads TGCGCCAGCAGCGAACAGGGGGCAACTCAGCCCCAGCATTTT.

This rearrangement joins TRBV5-4 to TRBJ1-2; weak D call: TRBD1 (6 bases). The V and J ends lost 2 bases and 4 bases respectively, with 18 bases between them. Germline V gene data show CDR1 as SGHNT and CDR2 as YYREEE (reference sequence). The CDR3 is 16 residues long. DNA for the CDR3: TGTGCCAGCAGCTTCCTCCAGGGGTCGGCGGTCTATGGCTACACCTTC. It yields the protein CASSFLQGSAVYGYTF.

The CDR3 spells CAWNRGEETQYF. CDR3 nucleotide sequence: TGTGCCTGGAACAGGGGGGAGGAGACCCAGTACTTC. V usage is TRBV30 and J usage is TRBJ2-5; 8 bases are a match to TRBD1. From germline, CDR1 is GTSNPN and CDR2 SVGIG (reference sequence). V lost 4 bases, J lost 5 bases, and 3 bases stayed unmatched. The CDR3 has 12 residues.

The chain uses TRBV5-6 and TRBJ1-2; a weak D match, TRBD1 (5 bases). The CDR3 totals 15 residues. Trimming stripped 4 bases from V and 0 bases from J, with 13 bases between. Germline assignment: CDR1 SGHDT and CDR2 YYEEEE. The CDR3 region has the DNA TGTGCCAGCAGCGCGCTGGGGGGGGCTAACTATGGCTACACCTTC. This sequence encodes CASSALGGANYGYTF.